These T cell receptor beta chains were read from a single sample in a study of cytomegalovirus exposure and HLA in healthy donors. Repertoires were generated with immunoSEQ multiplex PCR, while TCRdb's copy carries only in-frame clones and drops some. Its listing shows about 53,000 clones. The material sequenced was PBMCs. These TCRs come from a young woman in good health and CMV-seronegative. The CDR3 runs from the conserved cysteine through the conserved F or W. D genes are given only for firm matches.

cdr3_length	j_call	v_call	d_call	cdr3_nt	cdr3_aa
13	TRBJ2-7	TRBV10-2	TRBD1	TGCGCCAGCAGCGACAGGGAAATCGACGAGCAGTACTTC	CASSDREIDEQYF
12	TRBJ2-7	TRBV28	.	TGTGCCAGCAGTTTAGACAAACACGAGCAGTACTTC	CASSLDKHEQYF
14	TRBJ1-2	TRBV6-6	.	TGTGCCAGCAGTTACGGCTCATTGATCTATGGCTACACCTTC	CASSYGSLIYGYTF
14	TRBJ2-7	TRBV28	.	TGTGCCAGCAGTTCACTGCCTACCCTCTACGAGCAGTACTTC	CASSSLPTLYEQYF
15	TRBJ1-2	TRBV7-9	TRBD1	TGTGCCAGCAGCTTAGCTGGGACAGGCAACTATGGCTACACCTTC	CASSLAGTGNYGYTF
13	TRBJ1-5	TRBV18	.	TGTGCCAGCTCACCAGACAGTAGTCAGCCCCAGCATTTT	CASSPDSSQPQHF
16	TRBJ1-4	TRBV6-1	TRBD1	TGTGCCAGCAGTGAATCCCCCGGACAGGGAAATGAAAAACTGTTTTTT	CASSESPGQGNEKLFF
14	TRBJ1-5	TRBV28	TRBD1	TGTGCCAGCAGTGACAGGGTGTGGGATCAGCCCCAGCATTTT	CASSDRVWDQPQHF
14	TRBJ2-7	TRBV7-6	TRBD2	TGTGCCAGCAGGGCTAGCGGGAGCGCCTACGAGCAGTACTTC	CASRASGSAYEQYF
15	TRBJ1-3	TRBV19	.	TGTGCCAGTAGAGCGGTTAAGAATCCGAGAAACACCATATATTTT	CASRAVKNPRNTIYF
15	TRBJ2-3	TRBV5-6	.	TGTGCCAGCAGCCCGACTTGGACAGCCACAGATACGCAGTATTTT	CASSPTWTATDTQYF
15	TRBJ1-5	TRBV5-1	.	TGCGCCAGCAGCTTGGCCGGAAGGGGGAACCAGCCCCAGCATTTT	CASSLAGRGNQPQHF
15	TRBJ2-2	TRBV6-1	TRBD2	TGTGCCAGCAGTGCACTAGCGGGGGGGCCCGGGGAGCTGTTTTTT	CASSALAGGPGELFF
13	TRBJ1-5	TRBV18	.	TGTGCCAGCTCAATAAGTAGGACTGAGCCCCAGCATTTT	CASSISRTEPQHF
13	TRBJ1-6	TRBV2	.	TGTGCCAGATCACAGGGAGGGGATTCACCCCTCCACTTT	CARSQGGDSPLHF
12	TRBJ2-5	TRBV5-4	.	TGTGCCAGCAGCTTACACGGGGAGACCCAGTACTTC	CASSLHGETQYF
14	TRBJ2-7	TRBV11-3	.	TGTGCCAGCAGTTCCCGGGAGACGGGTTCCGAGCAGTACTTC	CASSSRETGSEQYF
15	TRBJ2-5	TRBV7-9	TRBD1	TGTGCCAGCAGCCCCCTCACAGGGGGCGGGGAGACCCAGTACTTC	CASSPLTGGGETQYF
17	TRBJ2-3	TRBV10-3	TRBD2	TGTGCCATCAACCAGTTTGCGGGGGGGTCCGAAACAGATACGCAGTATTTT	CAINQFAGGSETDTQYF
16	TRBJ1-2	TRBV7-9	.	TGTGCCAGCAGCTTATCTTTGGGGGCGCAAATGGGTGGCTACACCTTC	CASSLSLGAQMGGYTF
13	TRBJ2-2	TRBV5-1	.	TGCGCCAGCAGCGCGGGGAACACCGGGGAGCTGTTTTTT	CASSAGNTGELFF
17	TRBJ1-2	TRBV6-1	TRBD1	TGTGCCAGCAGTGCTTTCTTTGCGACAGGGTTTGATCATGGCTACACCTTC	CASSAFFATGFDHGYTF
13	TRBJ1-1	TRBV5-1	.	TGCGCCAGCAGCTTAGACTGGAACACTGAAGCTTTCTTT	CASSLDWNTEAFF
15	TRBJ2-7	TRBV2	.	TGTGCCAGCAGCCCTAGCTCCCAAGAAACCTACGAGCAGTACTTC	CASSPSSQETYEQYF
16	TRBJ2-7	TRBV5-5	.	TGTGCCAGCAGCTTAAGTACGGGGGTTTACTCCTACGAGCAGTACTTC	CASSLSTGVYSYEQYF
12	TRBJ1-2	TRBV6-1	.	TGTGCCAGCACCCAGGCTCTCAAAGGCTACACCTTC	CASTQALKGYTF
14	TRBJ2-7	TRBV10-3	TRBD1	TGTGCCATCTCCGGGACAGATCCCCTCTACGAGCAGTACTTC	CAISGTDPLYEQYF
16	TRBJ1-6	TRBV5-6	.	TGTGCCAGCAGCCTAGGGGGTCGTTCCTATAATTCACCCCTCCACTTT	CASSLGGRSYNSPLHF
15	TRBJ2-7	TRBV30	.	TGTGCCTGGAGTGTATACATTACGCCCTCCTACGAGCAGTACTTC	CAWSVYITPSYEQYF
13	TRBJ1-5	TRBV5-1	.	TGCGCCAGCAGCTTGGTTCCGAATCAGCCCCAGCATTTT	CASSLVPNQPQHF
16	TRBJ2-2	TRBV4-2	.	TGTGCCAGCAGCCAAGGGCGCGGATTGGACACCGGGGAGCTGTTTTTT	CASSQGRGLDTGELFF
15	TRBJ1-3	TRBV28	TRBD1	TGTGCCAGCAGTTTAGTGGGACAGGGCCCCAACACCATATATTTT	CASSLVGQGPNTIYF
14	TRBJ2-1	TRBV2	.	TGTGCCAGCAGTGTGGGGCCTCCTTACAATGAGCAGTTCTTC	CASSVGPPYNEQFF
14	TRBJ2-7	TRBV6-5	TRBD2	TGTGCCAGCACCCGATCGGGAGGGGGCTACGAGCAGTACTTC	CASTRSGGGYEQYF
14	TRBJ1-6	TRBV5-6	.	TGTGCCAGCAGCTTGGGGCAGTATAATTCACCCCTCCACTTT	CASSLGQYNSPLHF
12	TRBJ2-2	TRBV19	.	TGTGCCAGTAGCTCCCTCCGGGGGGAGCTGTTTTTT	CASSSLRGELFF
12	TRBJ2-7	TRBV7-9	.	TGTGCCAGCAGCGCCCGGTCCTACGAGCAGTACTTC	CASSARSYEQYF